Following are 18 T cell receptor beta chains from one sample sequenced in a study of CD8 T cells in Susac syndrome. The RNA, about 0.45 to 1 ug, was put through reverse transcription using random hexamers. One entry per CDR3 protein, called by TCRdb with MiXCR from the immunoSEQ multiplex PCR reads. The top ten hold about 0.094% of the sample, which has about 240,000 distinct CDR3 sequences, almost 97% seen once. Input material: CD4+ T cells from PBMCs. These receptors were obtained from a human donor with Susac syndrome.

CDR3 sequence: CAWSAPLNEQYF. The CDR3, as DNA: TGTGCCTGGAGTGCACCACTTAACGAGCAGTACTTC. This sequence joins TRBV30 and TRBJ2-7; D gene unclear. The CDR3 runs 12 residues. Germline lookup yields CDR1 GTSNPN and CDR2 SVGIG (reference sequence). Trimming removed 1 base at V and 5 bases at J, with 9 bases between.

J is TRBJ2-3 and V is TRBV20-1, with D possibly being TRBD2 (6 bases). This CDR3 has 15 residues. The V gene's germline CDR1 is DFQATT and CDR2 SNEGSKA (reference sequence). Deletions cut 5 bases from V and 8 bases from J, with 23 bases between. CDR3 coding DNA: TGCAGTGCTGTAGGTAGAGACGCGGGACGTTCTACGCAGTATTTT. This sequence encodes CSAVGRDAGRSTQYF.

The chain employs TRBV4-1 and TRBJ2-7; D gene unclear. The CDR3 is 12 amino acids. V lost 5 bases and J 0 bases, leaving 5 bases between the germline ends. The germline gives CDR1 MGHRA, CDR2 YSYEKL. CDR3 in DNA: TGCGCCAGCAGCGGGCTCTCCTACGAGCAGTACTTC. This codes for CASSGLSYEQYF.

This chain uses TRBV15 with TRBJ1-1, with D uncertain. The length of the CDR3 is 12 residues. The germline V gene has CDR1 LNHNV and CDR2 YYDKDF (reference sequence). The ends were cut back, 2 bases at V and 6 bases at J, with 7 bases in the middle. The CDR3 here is CATSRYLSEAFF. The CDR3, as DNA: TGTGCCACCAGCAGATACCTCTCTGAAGCTTTCTTT.

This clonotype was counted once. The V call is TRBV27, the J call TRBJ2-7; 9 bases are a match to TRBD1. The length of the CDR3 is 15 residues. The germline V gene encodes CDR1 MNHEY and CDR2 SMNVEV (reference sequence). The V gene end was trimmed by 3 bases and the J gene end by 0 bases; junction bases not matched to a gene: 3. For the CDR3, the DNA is TGTGCCAGCAGTTTGGGACAGGGAACCTCCTACGAGCAGTACTTC. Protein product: CASSLGQGTSYEQYF.

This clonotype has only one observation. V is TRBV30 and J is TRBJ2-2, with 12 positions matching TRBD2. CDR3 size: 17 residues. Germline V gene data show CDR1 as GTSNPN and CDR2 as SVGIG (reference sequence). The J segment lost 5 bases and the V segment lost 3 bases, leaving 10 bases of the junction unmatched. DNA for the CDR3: TGTGCCTGGAGCCGCCGGACTAGCGGGATCTCAACCGGGGAGCTGTTTTTT. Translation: CAWSRRTSGISTGELFF.

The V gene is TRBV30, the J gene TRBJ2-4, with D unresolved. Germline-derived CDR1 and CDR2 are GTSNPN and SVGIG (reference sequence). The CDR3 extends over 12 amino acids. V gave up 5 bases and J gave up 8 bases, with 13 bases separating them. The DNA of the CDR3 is TGTGCCTGGTTAGATGGATTGGACATTCAGTACTTC. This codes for CAWLDGLDIQYF. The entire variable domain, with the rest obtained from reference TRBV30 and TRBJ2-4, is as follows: SQTIHQWPATLVQPVGSPLSLECTVEGTSNPNLYWYRQAAGRGLQLLFYSVGIGQISSEVPQNLSASRPQDRQFILSSKKLLLSDSGFYLCAWLDGLDIQYFGAGTRLSVL.

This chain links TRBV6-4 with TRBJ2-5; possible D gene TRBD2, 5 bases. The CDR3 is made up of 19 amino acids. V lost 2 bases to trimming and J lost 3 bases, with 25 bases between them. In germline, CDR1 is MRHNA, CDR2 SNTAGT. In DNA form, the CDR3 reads TGTGCCAGCAGTGACCGAGGGAGCCACACGCTGCTCGAGAAAGAGACCCAGTACTTC. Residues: CASSDRGSHTLLEKETQYF.

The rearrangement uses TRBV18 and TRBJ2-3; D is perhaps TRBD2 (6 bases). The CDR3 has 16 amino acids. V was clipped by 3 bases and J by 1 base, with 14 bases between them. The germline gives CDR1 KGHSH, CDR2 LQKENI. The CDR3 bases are TGTGCCAGCTCACCTATCGAGACGGGGGGCACAGATACGCAGTATTTT. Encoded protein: CASSPIETGGTDTQYF.

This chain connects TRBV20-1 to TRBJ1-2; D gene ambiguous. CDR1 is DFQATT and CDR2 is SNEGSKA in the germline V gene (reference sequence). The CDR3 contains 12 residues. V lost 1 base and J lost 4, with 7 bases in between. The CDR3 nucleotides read TGCAGTGCTAGAGCTGAGAGCTATGGCTACACCTTC. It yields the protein CSARAESYGYTF.

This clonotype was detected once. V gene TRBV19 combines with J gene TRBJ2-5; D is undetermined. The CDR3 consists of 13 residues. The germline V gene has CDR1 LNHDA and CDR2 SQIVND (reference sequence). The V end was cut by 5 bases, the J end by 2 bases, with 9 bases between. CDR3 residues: CASSEVRQETQYF. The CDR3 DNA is TGTGCCAGTAGTGAGGTACGGCAAGAGACCCAGTACTTC.

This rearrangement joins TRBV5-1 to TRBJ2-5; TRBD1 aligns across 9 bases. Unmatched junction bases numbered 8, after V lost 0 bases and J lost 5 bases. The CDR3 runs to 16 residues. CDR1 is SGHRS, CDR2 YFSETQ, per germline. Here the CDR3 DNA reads TGCGCCAGCAGCTTGGCCCCGACAGGGGGGATGGAGACCCAGTACTTC. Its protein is CASSLAPTGGMETQYF. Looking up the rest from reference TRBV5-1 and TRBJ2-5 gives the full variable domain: KAGVTQTPRYLIKTRGQQVTLSCSPISGHRSVSWYQQTPGQGLQFLFEYFSETQRNKGNFPGRFSGRQFSNSRSEMNVSTLELGDSALYLCASSLAPTGGMETQYFGPGTRLLVL.

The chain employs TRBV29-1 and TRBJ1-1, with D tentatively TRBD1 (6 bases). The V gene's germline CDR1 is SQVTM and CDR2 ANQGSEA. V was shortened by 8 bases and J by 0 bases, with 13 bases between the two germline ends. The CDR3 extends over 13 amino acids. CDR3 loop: CSWGPGLNTEAFF. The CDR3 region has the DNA TGCAGCTGGGGGCCAGGACTGAACACTGAAGCTTTCTTT.

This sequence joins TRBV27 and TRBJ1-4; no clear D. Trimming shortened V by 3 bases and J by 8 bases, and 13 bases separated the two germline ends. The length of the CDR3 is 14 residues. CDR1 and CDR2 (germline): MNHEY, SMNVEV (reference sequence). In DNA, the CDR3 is TGTGCCAGCAGTTTGGAGAGGGCGACGGAAAAACTGTTTTTT. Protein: CASSLERATEKLFF.

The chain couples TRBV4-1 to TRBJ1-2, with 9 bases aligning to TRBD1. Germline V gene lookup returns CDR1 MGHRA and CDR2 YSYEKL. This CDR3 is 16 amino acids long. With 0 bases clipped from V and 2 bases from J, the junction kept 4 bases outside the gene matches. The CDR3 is CASSQDGTGRNYGYTF. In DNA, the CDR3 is TGCGCCAGCAGCCAAGATGGGACAGGGAGGAACTATGGCTACACCTTC.

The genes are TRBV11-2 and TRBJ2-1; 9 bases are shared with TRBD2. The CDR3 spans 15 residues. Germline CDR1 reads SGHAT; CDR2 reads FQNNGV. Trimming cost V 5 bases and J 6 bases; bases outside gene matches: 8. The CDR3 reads CASSEKTSGGNEQFF. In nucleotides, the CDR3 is TGTGCCAGCAGCGAAAAGACTAGCGGCGGCAATGAGCAGTTCTTC. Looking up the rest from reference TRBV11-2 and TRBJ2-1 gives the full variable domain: EAGVAQSPRYKIIEKRQSVAFWCNPISGHATLYWYQQILGQGPKLLIQFQNNGVVDDSQLPKDRFSAERLKGVDSTLKIQPAKLEDSAVYLCASSEKTSGGNEQFFGPGTRLTVL.

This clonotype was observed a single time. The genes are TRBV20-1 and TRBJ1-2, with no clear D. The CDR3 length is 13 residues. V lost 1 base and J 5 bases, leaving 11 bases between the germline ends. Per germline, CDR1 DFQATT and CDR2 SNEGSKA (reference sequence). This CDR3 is CSARGSSSYGYTF. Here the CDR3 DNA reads TGCAGTGCTAGAGGGTCGTCTTCTTATGGCTACACCTTC.

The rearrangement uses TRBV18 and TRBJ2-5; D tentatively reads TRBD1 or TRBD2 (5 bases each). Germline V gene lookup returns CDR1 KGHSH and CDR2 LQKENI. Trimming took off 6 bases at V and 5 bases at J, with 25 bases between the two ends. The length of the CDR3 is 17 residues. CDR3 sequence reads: CASSAFPGRGVQETQYF. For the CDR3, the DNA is TGTGCCAGCTCCGCCTTCCCCGGACGAGGGGTTCAGGAGACCCAGTACTTC.